A selection of T cell receptor beta chains follows, all from one sample in a study of blood T cell repertoires in COVID-19. Profiling relied on immunoSEQ multiplex PCR, and the TCRdb table lists in-frame clones only, not all of them. Among 300,000 or so clones listed, around four fifths were seen once. Sequencing was carried out using peripheral blood. The source is a woman aged 50 to 60 with acute or convalescent COVID-19. Both conserved end residues are part of each CDR3. The order of the fields is J gene, clone size, D gene, V gene, CDR3 DNA, CDR3 protein. D genes are given only for firm matches. Clone size, where shown, is once, few, many, or a class for clones that have expanded.

TRBJ2-5,NA,TRBD2,TRBV29-1,TGCAGCGTTGAAGAACTTAGCGGGAGGGCCGTGAAGACCCAGTACTTC,CSVEELSGRAVKTQYF
TRBJ1-4,NA,NA,TRBV2,TGTGCCAGCACCACCGAGGATGAAAAACTGTTTTTT,CASTTEDEKLFF
TRBJ2-2,once,NA,TRBV7-7,TGTGCCAGCAGCTTGCTCGGCGCGGGGGCGGGGGAGCTGTTTTTT,CASSLLGAGAGELFF
TRBJ1-1,once,NA,TRBV14,TGTGCCAGCAGCCAAGATAAAGGAGGGTGGACTGAAGCTTTCTTT,CASSQDKGGWTEAFF
TRBJ2-3,NA,TRBD1,TRBV29-1,TGCAGCGTTGAAGGTTTCGGGGTAGGGGACAGGTCTTCTAGCACAGATACGCAGTATTTT,CSVEGFGVGDRSSSTDTQYF
TRBJ1-3,NA,TRBD1,TRBV5-1,TGCGCCAGCAGCTTCGACACAGGGGGGAGTGGAAACACCATATATTTT,CASSFDTGGSGNTIYF
TRBJ1-1,NA,TRBD1,TRBV11-2,TGTGCCAGCAGCTCCGGTCGGACAGGGGACACTGAAGCTTTCTTT,CASSSGRTGDTEAFF
TRBJ2-2,NA,NA,TRBV6-2/TRBV6-3,TGTGCCAGCAGTTACAGGGGTATCGGGAGAGACACCGGGGAGCTGTTTTTT,CASSYRGIGRDTGELFF
TRBJ2-3,few,TRBD1,TRBV27,TGTGCCAGCAGTTCCCCAGGACAGGGTGTGAATACGCAGTATTTT,CASSSPGQGVNTQYF
TRBJ2-2,once,TRBD1,TRBV6-2/TRBV6-3,TGTGCCAGCAGTTACTCCGACAGGGTAGGCGGGGAGCTGTTTTTT,CASSYSDRVGGELFF